This T cell receptor beta chain was identified during a study of T cells after yellow fever vaccination. On the study more broadly: Low-cell-number fractions were prepared with SMART-Seq v4 Ultra Low Input. Study outcomes and limitations: A large majority of primary-vaccination clones showed up again after the booster (approximately 96% CD4, 85% to 90% CD8). A limited proportion of clonotypes was detected within both the CD4 and CD8 compartments.

TCRdb fed the 5' RACE reads into MiXCR, producing one record per CDR3 protein. The table shows approximately 330,000 distinct CDR3 sequences, with about 12% occurring only once. Germline V gives CDR1 MNHEY, CDR2 SVGAGI. Trimming took 4 bases from V and 6 from J; bases not matched to a gene: 4. The CDR3 totals 14 residues. A few counts support this clonotype. Its antigen remains unknown. This clonotype was obtained from a man between 18 and 29 years old who received the YFV17D yellow fever vaccine. The V call is TRBV6-5, the J call TRBJ1-2, with TRBD1 identical over 11 bases. Sequences were derived from CD4+ T cells sorted from PBMCs, sampled 15 days after the yellow fever booster vaccination. The CDR3 is CASSFRTGGNGYTF. The CDR3 DNA is TGTGCCAGCAGTTTTAGGACAGGGGGCAATGGCTACACCTTC.